One and the same sample provided the 13 T cell receptor beta chains below, sequenced in a study of blood T cell repertoires in COVID-19. Clones were sequenced by immunoSEQ multiplex PCR, and TCRdb holds only the in-frame ones, with some missing. The sample has some 180,000 clones, about four fifths seen once. The sample comprised peripheral blood. The receptor set was obtained from a middle-aged woman with COVID-19, enrolled during active disease.

The J gene is TRBJ2-7, the V gene TRBV5-1; 9 bases map to TRBD1. The CDR3 is 16 residues long. The V gene's germline CDR1 is SGHRS and CDR2 YFSETQ. V shed 5 bases and J 1 base; nucleotides not matched to a gene: 10. The CDR3 region has the DNA TGCGCCAGCAGTTCGCTCCTGGGACAGGGATCCTACGAGCAGTACTTC. Its translation is CASSSLLGQGSYEQYF. The variable domain in full, completed from reference TRBV5-1 and TRBJ2-7, reads KAGVTQTPRYLIKTRGQQVTLSCSPISGHRSVSWYQQTPGQGLQFLFEYFSETQRNKGNFPGRFSGRQFSNSRSEMNVSTLELGDSALYLCASSSLLGQGSYEQYFGPGTRLTVT.

CDR3 amino acids: CASLTMPGLGAGGYEQYF. In DNA form, the CDR3 reads TGTGCCAGCCTCACTATGCCCGGATTGGGGGCGGGAGGGTACGAGCAGTACTTC. J is TRBJ2-7 and V is TRBV2; 9 bases match TRBD2. Germline V gene sequence: CDR1 SNHLY, CDR2 FYNNEI. The length of the CDR3 is 18 residues. The trim removed 8 bases at V and 4 bases at J, leaving 21 bases unmatched.

The chain employs TRBV2 and TRBJ2-4; weak D call: TRBD2 (7 bases). V gave up 6 bases and J gave up 4 bases, with 22 bases separating them. Germline V gives CDR1 SNHLY, CDR2 FYNNEI. The CDR3 is 17 residues long. In nucleotides, the CDR3 is TGTGCCAGCAGCTGGGGGCGGGAGACTAGCAGAAAAAACATTCAGTACTTC. This encodes CASSWGRETSRKNIQYF.

The chain employs TRBV4-2 and TRBJ1-2; D remains unclear. Germline CDR1 reads LGHNA; CDR2 reads YNFKEQ. Deletions cut 1 base from V and 4 bases from J, with 10 bases between. This CDR3 spans 14 amino acids. The CDR3 reads CASSQAESAYGYTF. The CDR3 DNA is TGTGCCAGCAGCCAAGCGGAGTCCGCCTATGGCTACACCTTC.

J is TRBJ1-1 and V is TRBV4-1; 7 bases agree with TRBD1. The CDR3 has 13 residues. Germline V CDR1 and CDR2: MGHRA, YSYEKL. V lost 3 bases, J lost 7 bases, and 5 bases stayed unmatched. DNA for the CDR3: TGCGCCAGCAGCCAGACAGGGTTTAGTGAAGCTTTCTTT. This translates into CASSQTGFSEAFF.

This sequence joins TRBV19 and TRBJ1-2; no reliable D call. The V gene lost 7 bases and the J gene lost 2 bases, with 8 bases spanning the gap. The CDR3 consists of 12 residues. Germline V gene lookup returns CDR1 LNHDA and CDR2 SQIVND (reference sequence). This CDR3 reads CASTSENYGYTF. The CDR3 nucleotides are TGTGCCAGTACCTCAGAAAACTATGGCTACACCTTC.

The genes are TRBV6-5 and TRBJ1-6, with D perhaps TRBD1 (5 bases). Trimming cost V 2 bases and J 7 bases, with 15 bases left between them. This CDR3 comprises 16 residues. The germline V gene encodes CDR1 MNHEY and CDR2 SVGAGI. The DNA for the CDR3 is TGTGCCAGCAGTTACGCGACAACAGGACCGAATTCACCCCTCCACTTT. Its translation is CASSYATTGPNSPLHF.

This sequence joins TRBV6-5 and TRBJ2-7; the D gene is possibly TRBD2 (6 bases). CDR1 and CDR2 (germline): MNHEY, SVGAGI. Trimming pared 6 bases from V and 2 bases from J, leaving 17 bases between. The CDR3 length is 15 residues. Written as DNA, the CDR3 is TGTGCCAGCAGCTCATTGGGGGAGGCGGCCTACGAGCAGTACTTC. This encodes CASSSLGEAAYEQYF.

V and J are TRBV7-3 and TRBJ2-1, with 10 positions matching TRBD2. J gave up 2 bases and V 5 bases, and 3 bases lay outside the gene matches. This CDR3 spans 15 amino acids. From germline, CDR1 is SGHTA and CDR2 FQGTGA. The CDR3: CASSPGLAAYNEQFF. CDR3 DNA sequence: TGTGCCAGCAGCCCCGGACTAGCGGCCTACAATGAGCAGTTCTTC.

The J gene is TRBJ2-5, the V gene TRBV7-8; the D gene is possibly TRBD2 (6 bases). The CDR3 consists of 14 residues. Germline V gene sequence: CDR1 SGHVS, CDR2 FQNEAQ. The germline V and J ends were trimmed by 8 bases and 1 base, with 14 bases remaining between them. The CDR3 loop is CASQRTTLQETQYF. CDR3 DNA sequence: TGTGCCAGCCAGCGGACTACCCTCCAAGAGACCCAGTACTTC. Together with reference TRBV7-8 and TRBJ2-5, the CDR3 gives the full variable domain: GAGVSQSPRYKVAKRGQDVALRCDPISGHVSLFWYQQALGQGPEFLTYFQNEAQLDKSGLPSDRFFAERPEGSVSTLKIQRTQQEDSAVYLCASQRTTLQETQYFGPGTRLLVL.

The chain's CDR3 is CASSQAHGYTF. The CDR3 coding sequence is TGTGCCAGTAGTCAGGCCCATGGCTACACCTTC. The chain uses TRBV19 and TRBJ1-2; D is unresolved. Trimming removed 5 bases at V and 6 bases at J, with 7 bases between. CDR1 and CDR2 (germline): LNHDA, SQIVND (reference sequence). The CDR3 spans 11 residues.

The CDR3, as DNA: TGTGCCAGCAGCGCCACAGGGGGAGTATACAATGAGCAGTTCTTC. Translation gives CASSATGGVYNEQFF. The chain couples TRBV9 to TRBJ2-1, with 8 bases identical to TRBD1. The CDR3 length is 15 residues. With V trimmed by 3 bases and J by 4 bases, 6 bases remained unmatched. Germline values: CDR1 SGDLS, CDR2 YYNGEE.

This clone was detected once. The chain couples TRBV19 to TRBJ1-1; D is unclear. V lost 7 bases and J lost 2, with 23 bases in between. Germline V gene lookup returns CDR1 LNHDA and CDR2 SQIVND (reference sequence). The CDR3 loop spans 17 amino acids. CDR3: CASKPWVGGRENTEAFF. The CDR3 DNA reads TGTGCCAGTAAGCCCTGGGTCGGCGGGAGAGAAAACACTGAAGCTTTCTTT.